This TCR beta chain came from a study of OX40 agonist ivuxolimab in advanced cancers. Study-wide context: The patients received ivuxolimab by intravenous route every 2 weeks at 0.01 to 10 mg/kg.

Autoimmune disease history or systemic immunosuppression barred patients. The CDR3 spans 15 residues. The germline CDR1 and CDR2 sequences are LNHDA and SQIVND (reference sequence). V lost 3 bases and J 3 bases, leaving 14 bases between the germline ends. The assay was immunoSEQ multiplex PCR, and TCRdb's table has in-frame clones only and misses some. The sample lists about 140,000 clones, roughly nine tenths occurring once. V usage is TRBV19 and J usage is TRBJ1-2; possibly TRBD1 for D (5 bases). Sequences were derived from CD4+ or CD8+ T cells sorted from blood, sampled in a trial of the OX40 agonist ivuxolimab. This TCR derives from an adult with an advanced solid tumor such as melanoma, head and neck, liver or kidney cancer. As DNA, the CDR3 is TGTGCCAGTAGTATTCTCCAGGGAGGGCACTATGGCTACACCTTC. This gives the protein CASSILQGGHYGYTF.